Each of the 9 T cell receptor beta chains below was sequenced from the same sample in a study of Ad26.COV2.S vaccination and SARS-CoV-2 variants. Libraries were prepared by immunoSEQ multiplex PCR; TCRdb keeps only in-frame clonotypes and omits some of them. Of under 300,000 clones in the sample, around 85% were seen once. The treatment: around 19 received Ad26.COV2.S at low or high dose, single or two shots; roughly five received placebo; per-sample allocation not given. Specimens were obtained on day 63 following the first vaccine or placebo injection. The specimen was peripheral blood, collected in a trial of Ad26.COV2.S vaccine versus placebo. All receptors derive from a person aged 18 to 59 who received the Ad26.COV2.S COVID-19 vaccine or a placebo.

V and J are TRBV2 and TRBJ2-1, with a possible D match to TRBD1 (5 bases). CDR3 length: 15 residues. Germline V gene data show CDR1 as SNHLY and CDR2 as FYNNEI. With 3 bases removed from V and 4 bases from J, the gap between germline ends came to 13 bases. CDR3 nucleotide sequence: TGTGCCAGCAGTGATGGCAGGGAACCTTACAATGAGCAGTTCTTC. Translated, it gives CASSDGREPYNEQFF.

This sequence joins TRBV10-2 and TRBJ1-5; 8 bases are a match to TRBD1. CDR1 and CDR2 (germline): WSHSY, SAAADI. CDR3 size: 14 residues. With V trimmed by 5 bases and J by 1 base, 1 base remained unmatched. The CDR3 bases are TGCGCCAGCAGTAGACAGGGGAGCAATCAGCCCCAGCATTTT. Protein product: CASSRQGSNQPQHF.

The rearrangement uses TRBV18 and TRBJ2-4, with D unresolved. This CDR3 spans 13 amino acids. Germline assignment: CDR1 KGHSH and CDR2 LQKENI. The ends were cut back, 7 bases at V and 0 bases at J, with 7 bases in the middle. The CDR3 DNA reads as TGTGCCAGCTATGGGTTAGCCAAAAACATTCAGTACTTC. Its translation: CASYGLAKNIQYF. The complete variable domain, with remaining parts taken from reference TRBV18 and TRBJ2-4, reads NAGVMQNPRHLVRRRGQEARLRCSPMKGHSHVYWYRQLPEEGLKFMVYLQKENIIDESGMPKERFSAEFPKEGPSILRIQQVVRGDSAAYFCASYGLAKNIQYFGAGTRLSVL.

The chain links TRBV5-4 to TRBJ2-7, with D perhaps assigned TRBD1 or TRBD2 (7 bases each). Germline CDR1 and CDR2: SGHNT and YYREEE (reference sequence). This CDR3 is 14 amino acids long. The ends were cut back, 4 bases at V and 1 base at J, with 12 bases in the middle. The CDR3 DNA follows: TGTGCCAGCAGCGCCCAGGGGGGGTCCTACGAGCAGTACGTC. Its protein is CASSAQGGSYEQYV.

The chain uses TRBV7-2 and TRBJ1-5; possible D gene TRBD1, 6 bases. This CDR3 has 17 amino acids. Germline V gene lookup returns CDR1 SGHTA and CDR2 FQGNSA. V lost 2 bases and J 3 bases, leaving 17 bases between the germline ends. CDR3 in amino acids: CASSLWGGGEVNQPQHF. Written as DNA, the CDR3 is TGTGCCAGCAGCTTATGGGGAGGGGGGGAGGTCAATCAGCCCCAGCATTTT. Full variable domain (missing parts from reference TRBV7-2 and TRBJ1-5): GAGVSQSPSNKVTEKGKDVELRCDPISGHTALYWYRQSLGQGLEFLIYFQGNSAPDKSGLPSDRFSAERTGGSVSTLTIQRTQQEDSAVYLCASSLWGGGEVNQPQHFGDGTRLSIL.

The rearrangement joins TRBV6-5 to TRBJ2-7, with 10 bases that match TRBD1. The germline V gene has CDR1 MNHEY and CDR2 SVGAGI. The CDR3 length is 14 residues. The V gene end was trimmed by 6 bases and the J gene end by 2 bases; junction bases not matched to a gene: 4. The CDR3 loop is CASSLGTGAYEQYF. The CDR3 DNA follows: TGTGCCAGCAGCCTAGGGACAGGGGCCTACGAGCAGTACTTC.

This clone was recorded only once. The gene calls are TRBV30 and TRBJ2-1; D possibly matches TRBD1 or TRBD2 (6 bases each). This CDR3 is 16 amino acids long. Trimming stripped 0 bases from V and 10 bases from J, with 22 bases between. The germline gives CDR1 GTSNPN, CDR2 SVGIG (reference sequence). The CDR3 loop is CAWSVLDGGPQGEQFF. DNA of the CDR3: TGTGCCTGGAGTGTACTAGACGGGGGCCCCCAAGGAGAGCAGTTCTTC.

This chain uses TRBV5-1 with TRBJ1-1; 9 bases align to TRBD1. J gave up 5 bases and V 4 bases, and 9 bases lay outside the gene matches. There are 15 residues in the CDR3. Germline V gene data show CDR1 as SGHRS and CDR2 as YFSETQ. This CDR3 is CASSAAGTGRTEAFF. CDR3 DNA sequence: TGCGCCAGCAGCGCCGCCGGGACAGGGAGGACTGAAGCTTTCTTT.

This clone occurred a few times. V usage is TRBV7-2 and J usage is TRBJ2-7; D is perhaps TRBD1 (7 bases). The CDR3 contains 15 residues. The germline V gene has CDR1 SGHTA and CDR2 FQGNSA. The V end was cut by 5 bases, the J end by 0 bases, with 14 bases between. The CDR3 loop reads CASSARGTDSYEQYV. In nucleotides, the CDR3 is TGTGCCAGCAGCGCCCGGGGGACAGACTCCTACGAGCAGTACGTC.